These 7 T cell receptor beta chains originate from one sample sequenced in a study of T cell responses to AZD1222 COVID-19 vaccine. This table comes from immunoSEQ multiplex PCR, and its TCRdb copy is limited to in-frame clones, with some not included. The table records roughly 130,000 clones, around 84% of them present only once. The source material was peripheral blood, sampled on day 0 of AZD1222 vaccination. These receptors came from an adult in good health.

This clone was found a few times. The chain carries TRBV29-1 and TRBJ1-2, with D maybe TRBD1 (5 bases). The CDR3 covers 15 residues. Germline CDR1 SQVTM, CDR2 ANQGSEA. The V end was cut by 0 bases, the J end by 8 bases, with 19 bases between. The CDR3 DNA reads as TGCAGCGTTGAAGATTTTAAGGGACCGGGAGCCGGCTACACCTTC. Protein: CSVEDFKGPGAGYTF.

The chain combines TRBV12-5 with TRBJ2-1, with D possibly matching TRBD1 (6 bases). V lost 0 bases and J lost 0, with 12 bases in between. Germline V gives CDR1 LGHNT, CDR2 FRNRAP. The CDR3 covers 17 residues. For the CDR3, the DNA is TGTGCTAGTGGTTTGGTACTTGGACAGATCTCCTACAATGAGCAGTTCTTC. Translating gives CASGLVLGQISYNEQFF. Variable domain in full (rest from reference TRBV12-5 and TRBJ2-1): DARVTQTPRHKVTEMGQEVTMRCQPILGHNTVFWYRQTMMQGLELLAYFRNRAPLDDSGMPKDRFSAEMPDATLATLKIQPSEPRDSAVYFCASGLVLGQISYNEQFFGPGTRLTVL.

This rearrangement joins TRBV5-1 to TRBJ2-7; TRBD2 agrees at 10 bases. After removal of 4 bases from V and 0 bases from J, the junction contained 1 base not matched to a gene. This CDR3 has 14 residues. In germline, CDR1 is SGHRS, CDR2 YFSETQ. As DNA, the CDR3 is TGCGCCAGCAGCCGACTAGCGGGCTCCTACGAGCAGTACTTC. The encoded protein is CASSRLAGSYEQYF.

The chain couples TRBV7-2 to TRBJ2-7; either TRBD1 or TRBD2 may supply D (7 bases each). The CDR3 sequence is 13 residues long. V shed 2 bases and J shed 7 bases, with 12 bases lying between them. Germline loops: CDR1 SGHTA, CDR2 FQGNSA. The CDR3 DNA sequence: TGTGCCAGCAGCTTATCAGGGGGGGAAGAGCAGTACTTC. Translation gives CASSLSGGEEQYF.

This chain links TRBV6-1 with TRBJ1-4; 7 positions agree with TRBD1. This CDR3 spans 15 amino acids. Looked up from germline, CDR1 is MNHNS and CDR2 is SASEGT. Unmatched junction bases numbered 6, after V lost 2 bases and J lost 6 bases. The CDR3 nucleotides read TGTGCCAGCAGTGAACTTCACAGGGGTGATGAAAAACTGTTTTTT. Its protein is CASSELHRGDEKLFF.

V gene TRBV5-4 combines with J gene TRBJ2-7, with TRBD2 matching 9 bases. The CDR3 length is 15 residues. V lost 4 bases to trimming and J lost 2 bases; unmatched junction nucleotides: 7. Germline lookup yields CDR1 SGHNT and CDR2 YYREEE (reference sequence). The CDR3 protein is CASSGRLAGAYEQYF. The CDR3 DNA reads TGTGCCAGCAGCGGGCGTTTAGCGGGAGCCTACGAGCAGTACTTC.

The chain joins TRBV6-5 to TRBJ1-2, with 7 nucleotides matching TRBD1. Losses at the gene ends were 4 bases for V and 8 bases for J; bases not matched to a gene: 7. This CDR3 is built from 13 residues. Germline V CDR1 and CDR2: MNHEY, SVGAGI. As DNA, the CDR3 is TGTGCCAGCAGTTTGGAGGGGACAGTGGGCTACACCTTC. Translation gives CASSLEGTVGYTF.